This TCR beta chain appears in the sequencing data of a study of T cell changes during pregnancy in multiple sclerosis. With 4 bases clipped from V and 6 bases from J, the junction kept 10 bases outside the gene matches. The germline V gene encodes CDR1 SGDLS and CDR2 YYNGEE. The CDR3 sequence is 16 residues long. Sequencing was performed with immunoSEQ multiplex PCR; in TCRdb, only in-frame clones are kept and a portion is missing. The data contain some 23,000 clones, about nine tenths of them singletons. This sequence was found in a female donor in good health, enrolled as a control in a pregnancy study. The input for sequencing was CD8+ T cells from peripheral blood mononuclear cells, taken in the first trimester of pregnancy. The chain recombines TRBV9 with TRBJ2-3; 11 bases line up with TRBD2. The CDR3 nucleotides are TGTGCCAGCAGCCCCACTAGCGGGGGCCGAGGGGATACGCAGTATTTT. Protein: CASSPTSGGRGDTQYF. Full variable domain (remainder filled in from reference TRBV9 and TRBJ2-3): DSGVTQTPKHLITATGQRVTLRCSPRSGDLSVYWYQQSLDQGLQFLIQYYNGEERAKGNILERFSAQQFPDLHSELNLSSLELGDSALYFCASSPTSGGRGDTQYFGPGTRLTVL.